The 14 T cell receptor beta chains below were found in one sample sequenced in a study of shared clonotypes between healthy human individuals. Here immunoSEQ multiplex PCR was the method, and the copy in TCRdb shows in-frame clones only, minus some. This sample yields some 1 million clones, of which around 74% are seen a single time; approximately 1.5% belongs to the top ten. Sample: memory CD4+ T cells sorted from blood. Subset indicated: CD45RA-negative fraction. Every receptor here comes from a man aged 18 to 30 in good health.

The CDR3 nucleotides are TGTGCCAGCAGCTTAGGTGCAGGGGGCTCGGGGAGGGAGACCCAGTACTTC. Translating it yields CASSLGAGGSGRETQYF. The rearrangement links TRBV11-2 to TRBJ2-5; 8 bases align to TRBD1. Looked up from germline, CDR1 is SGHAT and CDR2 is FQNNGV. The junction had 12 bases not matched to a gene; V was cut back by 1 base and J by 5 bases. The CDR3 loop spans 17 amino acids.

The CDR3: CATSTSGTGELFF. In DNA form, the CDR3 reads TGTGCCACGTCGACGTCGGGCACCGGGGAGCTGTTTTTT. V gene TRBV7-3 combines with J gene TRBJ2-2; D uncertain. This CDR3 is 13 amino acids long. Germline CDR1 reads SGHTA; CDR2 reads FQGTGA. Trimming removed 10 bases from V and 4 bases from J, with 13 bases in between.

CDR3 residues: CASSGRGSTDTQYF. The CDR3 nucleotides read TGTGCCAGCAGCGGACGGGGGAGCACAGATACGCAGTATTTT. This chain joins TRBV7-6 and TRBJ2-3, with TRBD2 as a possible D gene (6 bases). This CDR3 region has 14 residues. V was clipped by 5 bases and J by 0 bases, with 9 bases between them. Germline CDR1 and CDR2: SGHVS and FNYEAQ.

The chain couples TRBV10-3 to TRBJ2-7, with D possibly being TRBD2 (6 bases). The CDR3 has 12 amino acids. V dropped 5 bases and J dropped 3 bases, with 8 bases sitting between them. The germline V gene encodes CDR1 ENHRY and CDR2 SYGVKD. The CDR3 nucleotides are TGTGCCATCAGTCAGACTAGCTACGAGCAGTACTTC. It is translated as CAISQTSYEQYF.

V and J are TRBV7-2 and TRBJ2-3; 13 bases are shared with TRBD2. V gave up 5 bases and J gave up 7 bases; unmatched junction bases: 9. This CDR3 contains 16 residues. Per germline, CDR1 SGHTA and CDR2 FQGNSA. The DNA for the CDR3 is TGTGCCAGCAGCCGGGGACTAGCGGGATCTAGGAATACGCAGTATTTT. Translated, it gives CASSRGLAGSRNTQYF.

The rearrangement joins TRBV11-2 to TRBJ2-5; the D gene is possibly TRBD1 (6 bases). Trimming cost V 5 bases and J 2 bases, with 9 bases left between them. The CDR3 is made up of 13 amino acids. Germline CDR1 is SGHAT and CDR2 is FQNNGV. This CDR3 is CASSPGQQETQYF. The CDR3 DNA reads TGTGCCAGCAGCCCTGGACAGCAAGAGACCCAGTACTTC.

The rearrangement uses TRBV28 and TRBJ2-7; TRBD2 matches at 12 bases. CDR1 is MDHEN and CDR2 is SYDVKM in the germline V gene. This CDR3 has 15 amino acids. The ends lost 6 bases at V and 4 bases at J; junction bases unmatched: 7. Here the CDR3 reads CASSSTSGGRYEQYF. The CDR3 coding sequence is TGTGCCAGCAGCTCTACTAGCGGGGGGCGGTACGAGCAGTACTTC.

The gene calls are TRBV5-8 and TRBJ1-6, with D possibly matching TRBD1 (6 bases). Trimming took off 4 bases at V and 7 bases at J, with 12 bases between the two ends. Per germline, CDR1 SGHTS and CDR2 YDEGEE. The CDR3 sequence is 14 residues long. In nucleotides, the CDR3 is TGTGCCAGCAGCGAAGACAGGTCCAATTCACCCCTCCACTTT. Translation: CASSEDRSNSPLHF.

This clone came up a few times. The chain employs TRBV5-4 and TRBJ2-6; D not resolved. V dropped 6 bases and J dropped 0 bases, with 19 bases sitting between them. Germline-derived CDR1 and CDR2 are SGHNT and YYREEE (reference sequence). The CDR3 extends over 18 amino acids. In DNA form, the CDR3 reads TGTGCCAGCACCCAGGTAGGGCAGGCGAACTCTGGGGCCAACGTCCTGACTTTC. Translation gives CASTQVGQANSGANVLTF.

The chain's CDR3 is CASSFQGLDSPLHF. The CDR3 nucleotides read TGTGCCAGCAGTTTCCAGGGATTGGATTCACCCCTCCACTTT. The V call is TRBV6-6, the J call TRBJ1-6, with D maybe TRBD1 (5 bases). V gave up 4 bases and J gave up 8 bases, with 12 bases separating them. The V gene's germline CDR1 is MNHNY and CDR2 SVGAGI (reference sequence). This CDR3 is 14 amino acids long.

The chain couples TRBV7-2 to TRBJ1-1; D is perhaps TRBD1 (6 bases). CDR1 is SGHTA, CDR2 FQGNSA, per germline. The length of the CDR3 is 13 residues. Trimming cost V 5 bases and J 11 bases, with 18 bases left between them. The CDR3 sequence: CASSPAGAKKAFF. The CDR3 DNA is TGTGCCAGCAGCCCGGCGGGGGCGAAGAAGGCTTTCTTT.

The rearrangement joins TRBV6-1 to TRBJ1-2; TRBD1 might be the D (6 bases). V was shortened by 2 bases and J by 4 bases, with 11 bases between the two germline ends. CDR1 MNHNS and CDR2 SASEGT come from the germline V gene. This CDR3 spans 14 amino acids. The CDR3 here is CASSERGAGYGYTF. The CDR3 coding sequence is TGTGCCAGCAGTGAAAGGGGGGCCGGCTATGGCTACACCTTC.

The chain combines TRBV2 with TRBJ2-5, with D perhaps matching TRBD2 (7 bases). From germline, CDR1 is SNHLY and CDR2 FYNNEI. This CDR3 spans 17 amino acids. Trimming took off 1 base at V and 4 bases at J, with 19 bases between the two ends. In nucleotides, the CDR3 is TGTGCCAGCAGTGAAGGGGGACCGGGGGGCCTGGGAGAGACCCAGTACTTC. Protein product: CASSEGGPGGLGETQYF.

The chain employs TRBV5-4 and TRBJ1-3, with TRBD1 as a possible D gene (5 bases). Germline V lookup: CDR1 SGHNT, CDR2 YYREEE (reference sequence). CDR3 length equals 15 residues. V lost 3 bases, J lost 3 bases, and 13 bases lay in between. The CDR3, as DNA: TGTGCCAGCAGCTCCGGCCGGGACGGTGGAAACACCATATATTTT. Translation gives CASSSGRDGGNTIYF.